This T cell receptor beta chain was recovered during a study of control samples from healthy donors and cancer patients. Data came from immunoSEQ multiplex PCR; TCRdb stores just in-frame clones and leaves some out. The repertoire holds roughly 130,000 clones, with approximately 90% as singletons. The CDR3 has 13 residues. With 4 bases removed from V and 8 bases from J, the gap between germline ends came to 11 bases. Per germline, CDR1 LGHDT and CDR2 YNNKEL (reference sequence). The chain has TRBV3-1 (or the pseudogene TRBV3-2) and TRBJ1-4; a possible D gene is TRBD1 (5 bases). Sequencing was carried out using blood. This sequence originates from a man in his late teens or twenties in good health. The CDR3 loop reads CASSLGLGEKLFF. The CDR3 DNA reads TGTGCCAGCAGCCTGGGGCTCGGGGAAAAACTGTTTTTT.